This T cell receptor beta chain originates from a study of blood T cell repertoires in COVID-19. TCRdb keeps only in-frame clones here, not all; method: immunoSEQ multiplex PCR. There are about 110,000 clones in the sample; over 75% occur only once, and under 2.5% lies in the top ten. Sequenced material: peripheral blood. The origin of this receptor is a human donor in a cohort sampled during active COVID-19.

CDR3 region: CASSFGTLAGGPETQYF. CDR3 DNA: TGTGCCAGCAGCTTCGGCACCCTAGCGGGAGGGCCGGAGACCCAGTACTTC. The rearrangement joins TRBV5-6 to TRBJ2-5, with TRBD2 identical over 12 bases. The trim removed 2 bases at V and 5 bases at J, leaving 10 bases unmatched. CDR3 length equals 17 residues. Germline V CDR1 and CDR2: SGHDT, YYEEEE.